Listed here are 22 T cell receptor beta chains from one sample, sequenced in a study. TCRdb re-called the 5' RACE reads through MiXCR, storing one row per CDR3 protein. The sample shows just over 60,000 distinct CDR3 sequences, almost 30% of them seen only once. The sample comprised tumor-infiltrating naive CD4+ T cells sorted from the breast tumor. Sample subset: naive CD4+ T cells, CD4+CD45RA+CD25-. These receptors were collected from a female donor with breast cancer.

This clonotype turned up a few times. The chain couples TRBV20-1 to TRBJ2-3; 14 bases match TRBD2. The J segment lost 5 bases and the V segment lost 3 bases, leaving 4 bases of the junction unmatched. The CDR3 contains 15 residues. CDR1 DFQATT and CDR2 SNEGSKA come from the germline V gene (reference sequence). The CDR3 loop is CSARTSGGALDTQYF. For the CDR3, the DNA is TGCAGTGCTAGGACTAGCGGGGGGGCCTTAGATACGCAGTATTTT.

In its sample, this clonotype was seen a few times. The CDR3 nucleotides read TGCGCCAGCAGCCAAAACCCGGGCCTGGGATCCTCTGGGACTTATGGCTACACCTTC. Encoded protein: CASSQNPGLGSSGTYGYTF. The J gene is TRBJ1-2, the V gene TRBV4-3, with a weak D call TRBD1 (5 bases). Germline V gives CDR1 LGHNA, CDR2 YSLEER. The CDR3 runs 19 residues. The V end lost 2 bases, the J end lost 5 bases, and 27 bases lay between the germline ends.

The chain carries TRBV10-2 and TRBJ2-2; 7 nucleotides line up with TRBD1. The CDR3 runs to 14 residues. In germline, CDR1 is WSHSY, CDR2 SAAADI. Unmatched junction bases numbered 9, after V lost 6 bases and J lost 8 bases. The CDR3 protein is CASRATGNGGELFF. In DNA, the CDR3 is TGCGCCAGCAGAGCGACAGGGAATGGAGGGGAGCTGTTTTTT.

The V call is TRBV5-4, the J call TRBJ1-6, with TRBD1 as a possible D gene (5 bases). The germline CDR1 and CDR2 sequences are SGHNT and YYREEE (reference sequence). The CDR3 consists of 15 residues. Deletions cut 0 bases from V and 8 bases from J, with 12 bases between. CDR3: CASSLDHSRDSPLHF. In nucleotides, the CDR3 is TGTGCCAGCAGCTTGGACCATTCCAGGGATTCACCCCTCCACTTT.

The rearrangement links TRBV7-9 to TRBJ2-7; the match to TRBD2 covers 10 bases. The ends lost 0 bases at V and 7 bases at J; junction bases unmatched: 9. CDR1 SEHNR and CDR2 FQNEAQ come from the germline V gene (reference sequence). The CDR3 is 16 residues long. The CDR3 reads CASSLALAGSSIEQYF. In DNA form, the CDR3 reads TGTGCCAGCAGCTTAGCACTAGCGGGGAGTTCTATTGAGCAGTACTTC.

This clonotype was detected a few times. V is TRBV7-3 and J is TRBJ2-5, with D possibly TRBD2 on 7 matching bases. With 5 bases removed from V and 5 bases from J, the gap between germline ends came to 15 bases. The CDR3 is 14 residues long. Germline V gene data show CDR1 as SGHTA and CDR2 as FQGTGA. CDR3 residues: CASSQEGGWETQYF. The CDR3 bases are TGTGCCAGCAGCCAAGAGGGGGGGTGGGAGACCCAGTACTTC.

The rearrangement links TRBV20-1 to TRBJ1-1; 7 nucleotides agree with TRBD1. The germline V gene has CDR1 DFQATT and CDR2 SNEGSKA (reference sequence). The CDR3 sequence is 11 residues long. V lost 3 bases and J lost 10; bases outside the gene matches: 5. CDR3 sequence (DNA): TGCAGTGCTAGGAGTCGGACAGGAGCTTTCTTT. This gives the protein CSARSRTGAFF.

In this sample, this clonotype turned up once. The chain uses TRBV29-1 and TRBJ1-2, with 7 bases that match TRBD1. J lost 4 bases, V lost 2 bases, and 4 bases had no gene match. Germline loops: CDR1 SQVTM, CDR2 ANQGSEA. The CDR3 has 13 residues. DNA for the CDR3: TGCAGCGTTGAACGGCAGGGGGGCTATGGCTACACCTTC. As protein: CSVERQGGYGYTF. The full variable domain, completed using reference TRBV29-1 and TRBJ1-2, is SAVISQKPSRDICQRGTSLTIQCQVDSQVTMMFWYRQQPGQSLTLIATANQGSEATYESGFVIDKFPISRPNLTFSTLTVSNMSPEDSSIYLCSVERQGGYGYTFGSGTRLTVV.

This clonotype occurred many times. The V gene is TRBV12-3 or TRBV12-4, the J gene TRBJ1-3, with D uncertain. V was shortened by 4 bases and J by 8 bases, with 12 bases between the two germline ends. This CDR3 spans 13 amino acids. CDR3 residues: CASSSTTKDTIYF. In DNA form, the CDR3 reads TGTGCCAGCAGTTCGACAACAAAAGACACCATATATTTT.

This clonotype was counted between two and nine times. The V call is TRBV3-1, the J call TRBJ1-2; D gene unclear. This CDR3 spans 15 amino acids. V was shortened by 4 bases and J by 0 bases, with 12 bases between the two germline ends. The germline V gene has CDR1 LGHDT and CDR2 YNNKEL (reference sequence). The chain's CDR3 is CASSLGRLANYGYTF. In nucleotides, the CDR3 is TGTGCCAGCAGCCTCGGACGTCTAGCTAACTATGGCTACACCTTC.

This clonotype was seen a few times. The chain has TRBV20-1 and TRBJ2-3, with a weak D call TRBD2 (6 bases). Germline-derived CDR1 and CDR2 are DFQATT and SNEGSKA (reference sequence). The CDR3 loop spans 14 amino acids. The germline V and J ends were trimmed by 4 bases and 6 bases, with 17 bases remaining between them. DNA for the CDR3: TGCAGTGCTACCCTGGGGCCTCTAGCGGATACGCAGTATTTT. Translation gives CSATLGPLADTQYF.

This chain links TRBV6-4 with TRBJ2-2; D is unresolved. CDR1 and CDR2 from the germline V gene are MRHNA and SNTAGT. This CDR3 has 14 residues. V lost 6 bases, J lost 3 bases, and 11 bases lay in between. The CDR3 DNA sequence: TGTGCCAGCAGACGGGTAGTAGACACCGGGGAGCTGTTTTTT. The encoded protein is CASRRVVDTGELFF.

The chain joins TRBV7-2 to TRBJ2-1, with a weak D call TRBD1 (6 bases). V was shortened by 5 bases and J by 5 bases, with 13 bases between the two germline ends. The CDR3 extends over 14 amino acids. CDR1 is SGHTA and CDR2 is FQGNSA in the germline V gene. CDR3 amino acids: CASSRARTDNEQFF. The DNA of the CDR3 is TGTGCCAGCAGCCGCGCCAGGACAGACAATGAGCAGTTCTTC.

The V call is TRBV5-1, the J call TRBJ2-5; D is perhaps TRBD1 (6 bases). Trimming took 4 bases from V and 1 from J, leaving 17 bases between them. The CDR3 runs 16 residues. CDR1 SGHRS and CDR2 YFSETQ come from the germline V gene. CDR3 sequence (DNA): TGCGCCAGCAGCCCCGGGACATTCAAAACCCAAGAGACCCAGTACTTC. As protein: CASSPGTFKTQETQYF.

This sequence joins TRBV29-1 and TRBJ1-1; the D gene is possibly TRBD1 (6 bases). The CDR3 contains 13 residues. Germline V gene data show CDR1 as SQVTM and CDR2 as ANQGSEA. With 5 bases removed from V and 1 base from J, the gap between germline ends came to 11 bases. The CDR3 spells CSVRQAPNTEAFF. The CDR3 DNA sequence: TGCAGCGTTAGACAGGCGCCGAACACTGAAGCTTTCTTT.

This clonotype was counted only a few times. This chain links TRBV5-4 with TRBJ1-1; D is perhaps TRBD1 (6 bases). V was trimmed by 8 bases and J by 1 base, leaving 12 bases between them. Germline lookup yields CDR1 SGHNT and CDR2 YYREEE (reference sequence). This CDR3 has 13 residues. The DNA for the CDR3 is TGTGCCAGTAATGGGGGCCAGAACACTGAAGCTTTCTTT. It specifies CASNGGQNTEAFF.

This clonotype was observed many times. The chain links TRBV7-9 to TRBJ1-3, with unresolved D. The CDR3 is made up of 13 amino acids. With 1 base removed from V and 7 bases from J, the gap between germline ends came to 8 bases. Germline lookup yields CDR1 SEHNR and CDR2 FQNEAQ (reference sequence). CDR3 amino acids: CASSLGSANTIYF. The DNA for the CDR3 is TGTGCCAGCAGCTTAGGGTCCGCGAACACCATATATTTT.

This clonotype was seen more than once but under ten times. The gene calls are TRBV5-1 and TRBJ2-5; either TRBD1 or TRBD2 may supply D (5 bases each). The CDR3 loop spans 14 amino acids. V shed 4 bases and J shed 2 bases, with 12 bases lying between them. Germline V CDR1 and CDR2: SGHRS, YFSETQ. The CDR3 nucleotides read TGCGCCAGCAGCCATGGGACCGAACAAGAGACCCAGTACTTC. Translation: CASSHGTEQETQYF.

Turning to this clonotype: This clone may be a read error of a much larger clone one base away. The chain couples TRBV5-1 to TRBJ1-1, with D perhaps TRBD1 (5 bases). The germline CDR1 and CDR2 sequences are SGHRS and YFSETQ. V dropped 4 bases and J dropped 4 bases, with 14 bases sitting between them. The CDR3 loop spans 14 amino acids. The CDR3 reads CASSGGTMSTEAFF. The CDR3 DNA follows: TGCGCCAGCAGCGGTGGGACCATGAGCACTGAAGCTTTCTTT.

A remark on this clonotype: One base away lies a much larger clone, so this may be a sequencing read error. Here the CDR3 omits its conserved ending phenylalanine or tryptophan, so a read error is the likely source. The J gene is TRBJ1-2, the V gene TRBV6-1, with 8 bases fitting TRBD1. Germline CDR1 is MNHNS and CDR2 is SASEGT. The CDR3 has 12 residues. The ends lost 10 bases at V and 5 bases at J; junction bases unmatched: 6. CDR3 coding DNA: TGTGCCACCAGGACAGGGAATTATGGCTACACCTCC. This translates into CATRTGNYGYTS.

The V call is TRBV6-1, the J call TRBJ1-2; 10 nucleotides line up with TRBD1. J was trimmed by 4 bases and V by 4 bases; bases with no gene match: 15. Germline V gene lookup returns CDR1 MNHNS and CDR2 SASEGT. CDR3 size: 18 residues. The CDR3 region has the DNA TGTGCCAGCAGTGGACAGGGGGCGCTTAGCACCGCCCCCTATGGCTACACCTTC. It specifies CASSGQGALSTAPYGYTF.

The genes are TRBV7-2 and TRBJ2-5; TRBD2 matches 10 bases. J gave up 7 bases and V 5 bases, and 13 bases lay outside the gene matches. The germline gives CDR1 SGHTA, CDR2 FQGNSA. This CDR3 region has 16 residues. The CDR3 is CASSHSAASGRGTQYF. In DNA, the CDR3 is TGTGCCAGCAGCCACTCCGCGGCTAGCGGGAGAGGGACCCAGTACTTC. Variable domain in full (rest from reference TRBV7-2 and TRBJ2-5): GAGVSQSPSNKVTEKGKDVELRCDPISGHTALYWYRQSLGQGLEFLIYFQGNSAPDKSGLPSDRFSAERTGGSVSTLTIQRTQQEDSAVYLCASSHSAASGRGTQYFGPGTRLLVL.